What follows are 15 T cell receptor beta chains derived from one specimen sequenced in a study of spatial heterogeneity in lung cancer. Study-level points and caveats: Higher tumor mutation counts went along with higher counts of expanded intratumoral alpha and beta TCRs.

Their cognate antigens are unknown. The time point was: sample taken at primary tumor resection. TCRdb re-analysed the 5' RACE reads in MiXCR, keeping a single row per CDR3 protein. The sample lists some 7,000 distinct CDR3 sequences, more than 3% occurring once. This specimen consisted of lung tumor tissue, obtained at surgery. The receptors were sampled from a male donor with early-stage non-small cell lung cancer.

On this clonotype: This clone may be a read error of a much larger clone one base away. The chain couples TRBV6-5 to TRBJ1-2, with D perhaps matching TRBD1 (6 bases). This CDR3 comprises 15 residues. V lost 6 bases, J lost 7 bases, and 21 bases lay in between. The V gene's germline CDR1 is MNHEY and CDR2 SVGAGI. Here the CDR3 DNA reads TGTGCCAGCAGCCCCAGGTTAGGGGGAGAATGTGGCTACACCTTC. Protein sequence: CASSPRLGGECGYTF.

Ten or more counts support this clonotype. Being one base from a much bigger clone, this may be a read error. CDR3 amino acids: CASSLGSPGQGAFGYNF. CDR3 DNA sequence: TGTGCCAGCAGCTTGGGCAGTCCGGGACAGGGGGCTTTTGGCTACAACTTC. This rearrangement joins TRBV5-6 to TRBJ1-2; 12 nucleotides line up with TRBD1. Germline CDR1 SGHDT, CDR2 YYEEEE. CDR3 size: 17 residues.

This clonotype turned up a few times. The genes are TRBV29-1 and TRBJ2-3; 7 nucleotides line up with TRBD2. In germline, CDR1 is SQVTM, CDR2 ANQGSEA. V shed 6 bases, J shed 3 bases, and the junction held 6 bases outside the gene matches. The CDR3 has 13 amino acids. For the CDR3, the DNA is TGCAGCGTCGGAGTGGGGGGGACAGATACGCAGTATTTT. It translates to CSVGVGGTDTQYF.

This clonotype is judged medium-sized (0.01 to 0.1%). V and J are TRBV9 and TRBJ2-7; D possibly matches TRBD1 or TRBD2 (6 bases each). Trimming shortened V by 9 bases and J by 6 bases, and 25 bases separated the two germline ends. Germline CDR1 SGDLS, CDR2 YYNGEE. There are 15 residues in the CDR3. The CDR3 reads CATWRDKLRGTEQYF. In DNA form, the CDR3 reads TGTGCCACCTGGAGGGACAAACTTAGGGGAACCGAGCAGTACTTC.

This clonotype was picked up many times. CDR3: CASSQSQDRGKPGELFF. The CDR3 nucleotides are TGCGCCAGCAGTCAATCGCAGGACAGGGGGAAGCCCGGGGAGCTGTTTTTT. This chain connects TRBV23-1 to TRBJ2-2, with 10 bases lining up with TRBD1. TRBV23-1 falls under the ORF class, with uncertain function. With V trimmed by 0 bases and J by 6 bases, 7 bases remained unmatched. The CDR3 length is 17 residues.

This clonotype was seen at least ten times. This CDR3 is CSVERDTQNIQYF. Here the CDR3 DNA reads TGCAGCGTTGAACGCGACACCCAAAACATTCAGTACTTC. The rearrangement joins TRBV29-1 to TRBJ2-4; D is ambiguous. Germline loops: CDR1 SQVTM, CDR2 ANQGSEA. This CDR3 is built from 13 residues. V gave up 2 bases and J gave up 5 bases, with 10 bases separating them.

In this sample, this clonotype is medium-sized (0.01 to 0.1%). The gene calls are TRBV4-2 and TRBJ1-1; no clear D gene. Germline CDR1 and CDR2: LGHNA and YNFKEQ. The CDR3 is 16 residues long. The V end was cut by 0 bases, the J end by 0 bases, with 11 bases between. The CDR3, as DNA: TGTGCCAGCAGCCAAGACGGGTCTGGGATGAACACTGAAGCTTTCTTT. Its translation is CASSQDGSGMNTEAFF.

At least ten counts were recorded for this clonotype. This chain uses TRBV10-3 with TRBJ2-1, with a weak D call TRBD2 (6 bases). The ends were cut back, 2 bases at V and 4 bases at J, with 12 bases in the middle. The CDR3 contains 15 residues. Looked up from germline, CDR1 is ENHRY and CDR2 is SYGVKD. The CDR3 bases are TGTGCCATCAGTGAGGCCGCTAGCGCTTACAATGAGCAGTTCTTC. Amino acids: CAISEAASAYNEQFF.

This clonotype is classed as medium-sized (0.01 to 0.1%). The chain links TRBV23-1 to TRBJ1-5; D remains ambiguous. TRBV23-1 falls under the ORF class, with uncertain function. CDR3 length: 14 residues. V shed 6 bases and J shed 3 bases, with 12 bases lying between them. CDR3 sequence (DNA): TGCGCCAGCAGCCCCCAGCCACTCAATCAGCCCCAGCATTTT. Protein product: CASSPQPLNQPQHF.

Many counts were recorded for this clonotype. The chain has TRBV7-8 and TRBJ2-1; D is possibly TRBD1 or TRBD2 (6 bases each). CDR3 length equals 12 residues. The V end lost 3 bases, the J end lost 15 bases, and 15 bases lay between the germline ends. Germline-derived CDR1 and CDR2 are SGHVS and FQNEAQ. In nucleotides, the CDR3 is TGTGCCAGCAGCTTCACTAGACTAGGGGGGTTCTTC. This translates into CASSFTRLGGFF.

This clonotype was detected many times. This chain joins TRBV9 and TRBJ1-1; no reliable D call. The CDR3 runs 16 residues. V was clipped by 4 bases and J by 2 bases, with 18 bases between them. CDR1 and CDR2 from the germline V gene are SGDLS and YYNGEE. The DNA for the CDR3 is TGTGCCAGCAGCCGTAGGAAAGCTGAAGGTAACACTGAAGCTTTCTTT. It specifies CASSRRKAEGNTEAFF.

This clonotype was detected only a few times. A much larger clone is a single base away; this may be a read error. V is TRBV9 and J is TRBJ1-2; D is perhaps TRBD1 (5 bases). The CDR3 runs to 14 residues. CDR1 is SGDLS and CDR2 is YYNGEE in the germline V gene. The DNA of the CDR3 is TGTGCCAGCAGCGTAGTGCAGGGAATGGGCGGCTACCCCTTC. This sequence encodes CASSVVQGMGGYPF.

This clonotype is deemed medium-sized. V gene TRBV20-1 combines with J gene TRBJ1-1, with 7 bases that match TRBD1. V was pared by 6 bases and J by 5 bases, with 9 bases of the junction left unmatched. The CDR3 loop spans 13 amino acids. Germline V gene lookup returns CDR1 DFQATT and CDR2 SNEGSKA (reference sequence). CDR3 sequence: CSARDSEGTEAFF. The CDR3 bases are TGCAGTGCGCGGGACAGCGAGGGAACTGAAGCTTTCTTT.

In its sample, this clonotype was seen many times. Here the CDR3 DNA reads TGTGCCAGCAGTTTAGGAGGGAAAGATGGCTACACCTTC. As protein: CASSLGGKDGYTF. J is TRBJ1-2 and V is TRBV12-3 or TRBV12-4, with D unclear. The CDR3 is 13 residues long. Deletions cut 1 base from V and 6 bases from J, with 9 bases between.

This clonotype has ten or more counts. The chain links TRBV5-1 to TRBJ2-1; possible D gene TRBD2, 6 bases. CDR1 is SGHRS, CDR2 YFSETQ, per germline. Trimming removed 2 bases from V and 6 bases from J, with 12 bases in between. The CDR3 loop spans 14 amino acids. This chain's CDR3 is CASSFRSEGNEQFF. CDR3 DNA sequence: TGCGCCAGCAGCTTTAGGTCGGAGGGCAATGAGCAGTTCTTC.